This T cell receptor (beta chain) was profiled in a study of T cell changes during pregnancy in multiple sclerosis. V shed 5 bases, J shed 2 bases, and the junction held 1 base outside the gene matches. CDR1 SGHDT and CDR2 YYEEEE come from the germline V gene. CDR3 length equals 13 residues. Using immunoSEQ multiplex PCR, the repertoire was profiled, and TCRdb retains in-frame clones only, with some absent. The sample has under 110,000 clones, more than 85% seen once. The chain uses TRBV5-6 and TRBJ2-7; 10 nucleotides line up with TRBD2. Sequenced material: peripheral blood, taken in the second trimester of pregnancy. The TCR sequence derives from a female donor with multiple sclerosis, enrolled in a pregnancy study. In DNA, the CDR3 is TGTGCCAGCAGAAGCGGGAGGGCCTACGAGCAGTACTTC. This gives the protein CASRSGRAYEQYF.